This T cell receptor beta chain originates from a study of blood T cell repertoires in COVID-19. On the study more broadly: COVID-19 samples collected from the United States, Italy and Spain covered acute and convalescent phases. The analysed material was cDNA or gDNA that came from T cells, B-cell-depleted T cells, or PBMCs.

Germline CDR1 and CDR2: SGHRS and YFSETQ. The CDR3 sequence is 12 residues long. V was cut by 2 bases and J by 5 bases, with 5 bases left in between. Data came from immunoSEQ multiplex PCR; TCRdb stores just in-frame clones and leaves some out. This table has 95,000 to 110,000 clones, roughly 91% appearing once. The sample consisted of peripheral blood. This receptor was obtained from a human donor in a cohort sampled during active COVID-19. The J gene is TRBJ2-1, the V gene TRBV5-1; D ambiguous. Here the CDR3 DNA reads TGCGCCAGCAGCTTATCCGACAATGAGCAGTTCTTC. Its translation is CASSLSDNEQFF. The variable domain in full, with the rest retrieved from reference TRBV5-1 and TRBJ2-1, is KAGVTQTPRYLIKTRGQQVTLSCSPISGHRSVSWYQQTPGQGLQFLFEYFSETQRNKGNFPGRFSGRQFSNSRSEMNVSTLELGDSALYLCASSLSDNEQFFGPGTRLTVL.